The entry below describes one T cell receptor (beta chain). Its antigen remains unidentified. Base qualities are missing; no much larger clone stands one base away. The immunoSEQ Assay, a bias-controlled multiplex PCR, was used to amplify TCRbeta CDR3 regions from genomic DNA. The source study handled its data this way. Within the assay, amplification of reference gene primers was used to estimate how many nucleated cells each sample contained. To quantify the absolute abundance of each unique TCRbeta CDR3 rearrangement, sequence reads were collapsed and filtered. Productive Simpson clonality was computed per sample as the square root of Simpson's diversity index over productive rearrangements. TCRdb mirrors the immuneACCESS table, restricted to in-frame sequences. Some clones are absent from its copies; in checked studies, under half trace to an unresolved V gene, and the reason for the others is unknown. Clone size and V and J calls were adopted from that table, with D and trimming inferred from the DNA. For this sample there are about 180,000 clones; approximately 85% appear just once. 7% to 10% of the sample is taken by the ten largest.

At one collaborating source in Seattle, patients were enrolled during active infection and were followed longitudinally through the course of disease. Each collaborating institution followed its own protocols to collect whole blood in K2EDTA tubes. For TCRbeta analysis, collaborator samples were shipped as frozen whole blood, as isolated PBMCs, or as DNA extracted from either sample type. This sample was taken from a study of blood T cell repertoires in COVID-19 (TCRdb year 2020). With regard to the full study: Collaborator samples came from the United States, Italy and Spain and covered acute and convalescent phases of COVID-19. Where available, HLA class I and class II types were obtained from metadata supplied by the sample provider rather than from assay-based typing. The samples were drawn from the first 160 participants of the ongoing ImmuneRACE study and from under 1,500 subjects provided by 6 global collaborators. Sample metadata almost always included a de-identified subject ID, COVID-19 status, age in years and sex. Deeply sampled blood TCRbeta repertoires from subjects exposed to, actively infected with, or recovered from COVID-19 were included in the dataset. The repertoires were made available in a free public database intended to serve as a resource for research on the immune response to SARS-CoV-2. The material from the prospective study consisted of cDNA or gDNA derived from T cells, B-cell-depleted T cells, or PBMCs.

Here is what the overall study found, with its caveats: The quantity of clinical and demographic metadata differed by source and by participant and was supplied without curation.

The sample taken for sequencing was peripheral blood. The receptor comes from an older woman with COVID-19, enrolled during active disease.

The CDR3 amino acid sequence is: CASSLDLWEGYNEQFF. DNA sequence: TGTGCCAGCAGCTTAGATCTGTGGGAGGGCTACAATGAGCAGTTCTTC. The chain employs TRBV11-3 and TRBJ2-1; a stretch of 7 junction bases matches TRBD2. The CDR3 contains 16 residues, cysteine and phenylalanine counted. Only the CDR3 region is kept as DNA, spanning 48 bases read in frame from base 1. Per the germline V gene, SGHNT is the CDR1 and YENEEA is the CDR2. Trimming takes 0 bases off V and 3 bases off J; junction bases not matched to a gene: 5.